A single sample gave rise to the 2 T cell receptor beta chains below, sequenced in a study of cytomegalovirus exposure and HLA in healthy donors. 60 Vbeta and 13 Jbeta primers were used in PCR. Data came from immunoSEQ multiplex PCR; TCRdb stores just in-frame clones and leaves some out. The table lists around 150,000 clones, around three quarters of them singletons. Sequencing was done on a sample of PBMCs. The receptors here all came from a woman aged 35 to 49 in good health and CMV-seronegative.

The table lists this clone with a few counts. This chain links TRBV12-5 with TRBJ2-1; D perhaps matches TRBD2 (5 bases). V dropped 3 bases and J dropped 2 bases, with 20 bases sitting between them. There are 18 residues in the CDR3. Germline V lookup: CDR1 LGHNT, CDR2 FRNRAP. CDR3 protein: CASGFFPLDGETYNEQFF. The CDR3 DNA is TGTGCTAGTGGTTTTTTTCCCTTGGACGGGGAGACCTACAATGAGCAGTTCTTC.

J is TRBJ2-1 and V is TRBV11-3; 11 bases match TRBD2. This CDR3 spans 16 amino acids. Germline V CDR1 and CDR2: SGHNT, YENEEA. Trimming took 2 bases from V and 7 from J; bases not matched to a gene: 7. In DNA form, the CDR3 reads TGTGCCAGCAGCTTAACCCCGGGACTAGCGGCTAATGAGCAGTTCTTC. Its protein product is CASSLTPGLAANEQFF.